Here is one T cell receptor beta chain with its context. Its antigen remains undetermined. Per-base quality was not reported, and no clone a single base away is much larger than it. The sample comes from a study of OX40 agonist ivuxolimab in advanced cancers. At the level of the whole study: Ivuxolimab was a fully human IgG2 agonistic monoclonal antibody targeting the costimulatory receptor OX40 (CD134). The paper reports the monotherapy dose-escalation portion (N of about 47 patients) of the phase I ivuxolimab trial. A male proportion of roughly 80% and a mean age of 60 years, ranging from about 23 to 79, were recorded for the dose-escalation cohort. Of the roughly 50 dose-escalation patients, hepatocellular carcinoma was present in 19, melanoma in approximately 15, renal cell carcinoma in 9 and head and neck cancer in 9. Peripheral TCRbeta sequencing aimed to test whether ivuxolimab altered TCR sequence diversity and caused clonal T-cell expansion. Partial responses occurred in three dose-escalation patients, of whom one had hepatocellular carcinoma and two had cutaneous melanoma. Patients were allowed to have had prior anti-PD-1, anti-PD-L1 or anti-CTLA-4 therapy, and around 41% of the dose-escalation patients had previously received checkpoint inhibitors. Intravenous ivuxolimab was administered to patients every 2 weeks at six dose levels: 0.01, 0.1, 0.3, 1.5, 3 and 10 mg/kg.

The trial excluded patients who had a history of autoimmune disease or who were on systemic immunosuppression. Peripheral blood for TCR sequencing was drawn from every dose cohort at baseline, at cycle 4 day 1 and at cycle 7 day 1. Samples were obtained from an open-label, multicenter, first-in-human phase I dose-escalation trial of ivuxolimab. Adults with locally advanced or metastatic melanoma, renal cell, hepatocellular, or head and neck squamous cell carcinoma were enrolled in the trial. Before TCR sequencing, CD4+ T cells and CD8+ T cells were sorted from peripheral blood as separate populations. According to the germline V gene (reference sequence), CDR1 reads SGHNT and CDR2 reads YYREEE. V is shortened by 3 bases, J by 0 bases, and the region joining them spans 13 bases. Counted from cysteine to phenylalanine, this CDR3 has 16 amino acids. The sequence is cut down to CDR3 DNA, 48 bases in frame from base 1.

General study outcomes and caveats: Clonal expansion of both CD4+ and CD8+ blood T cells was observed from baseline to week 6 at doses 0.1 to 3.0 mg/kg. In the 0.1-3.0 mg/kg groups, partial responders were among the patients with the lowest normalized peripheral clonal expansion, particularly in CD8+ T cells. After ivuxolimab, more expanded clones were found on average in CD8+ T cells than in CD4+ T cells. Which antigens the clonally expanded peripheral T cells were specific for was not determined. Low levels of normalized T-cell clonal expansion were also shown by some nonresponding patients.

Genomic DNA was isolated from the sorted cells so that the TCRbeta CDR3 region could be sequenced. TCRbeta CDR3 regions were sequenced using the immunoSEQ Assay. As stored in TCRdb, this immuneACCESS dataset retains in-frame rearrangements with V and J assigned. A fraction of the clones does not appear; measured against another copy, unresolved V genes explain less than half of the discrepancy, and the remainder lacks a known reason. The sample table shows more than 60,000 clones, and 80% to 90% are seen once. More than 4% of the sample is in the top ten clones. The TCR was taken from an adult with an advanced solid tumor such as melanoma, head and neck, liver or kidney cancer. The V and J segments used are TRBV5-4 and TRBJ2-1, with a weak D call of TRBD2 (5 bases match). Material: CD4+ or CD8+ T cells sorted from blood, obtained in a trial of the OX40 agonist ivuxolimab. The CDR3 corresponds to CASSSKIGSSYNEQFF. The DNA reads as follows: TGTGCCAGCAGCTCAAAAATTGGGAGCTCCTACAATGAGCAGTTCTTC.